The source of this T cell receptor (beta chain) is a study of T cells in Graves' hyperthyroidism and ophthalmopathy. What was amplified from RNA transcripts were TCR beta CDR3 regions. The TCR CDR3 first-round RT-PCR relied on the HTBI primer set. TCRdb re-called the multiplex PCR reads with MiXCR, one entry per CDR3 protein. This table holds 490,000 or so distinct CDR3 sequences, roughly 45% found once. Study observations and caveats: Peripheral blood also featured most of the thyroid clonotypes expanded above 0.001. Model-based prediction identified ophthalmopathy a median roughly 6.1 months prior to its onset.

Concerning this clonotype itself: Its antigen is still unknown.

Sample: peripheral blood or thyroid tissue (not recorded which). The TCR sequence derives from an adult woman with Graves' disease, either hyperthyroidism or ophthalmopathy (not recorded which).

The CDR3 reads CSVMTLPPEQFF. Written as DNA, the CDR3 is TGCAGCGTTATGACCTTACCCCCTGAGCAGTTCTTC. This chain links TRBV29-1 with TRBJ2-1; D uncertain. Looked up from germline, CDR1 is SQVTM and CDR2 is ANQGSEA. This CDR3 region has 12 residues. Trimming removed 5 bases at V and 9 bases at J, with 14 bases between.